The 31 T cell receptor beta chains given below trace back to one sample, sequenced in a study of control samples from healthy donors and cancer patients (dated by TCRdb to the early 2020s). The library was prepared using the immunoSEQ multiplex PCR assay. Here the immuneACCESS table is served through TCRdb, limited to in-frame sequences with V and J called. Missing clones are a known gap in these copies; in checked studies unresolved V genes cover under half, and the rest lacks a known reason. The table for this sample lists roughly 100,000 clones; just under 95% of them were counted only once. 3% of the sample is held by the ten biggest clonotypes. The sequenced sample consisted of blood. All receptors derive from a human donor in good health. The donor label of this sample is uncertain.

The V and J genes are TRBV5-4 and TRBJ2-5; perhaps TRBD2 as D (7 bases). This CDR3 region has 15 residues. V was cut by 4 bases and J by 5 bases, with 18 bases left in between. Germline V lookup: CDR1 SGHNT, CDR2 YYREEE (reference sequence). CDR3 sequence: CASSPAGAARETQYF. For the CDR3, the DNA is TGTGCCAGCAGCCCGGCGGGGGCAGCCCGGGAGACCCAGTACTTC.

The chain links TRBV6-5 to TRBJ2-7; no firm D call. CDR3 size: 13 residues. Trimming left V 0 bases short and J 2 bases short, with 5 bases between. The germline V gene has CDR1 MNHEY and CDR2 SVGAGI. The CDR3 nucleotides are TGTGCCAGCAGTTACTCGATGGCCTACGAGCAGTACTTC. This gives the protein CASSYSMAYEQYF.

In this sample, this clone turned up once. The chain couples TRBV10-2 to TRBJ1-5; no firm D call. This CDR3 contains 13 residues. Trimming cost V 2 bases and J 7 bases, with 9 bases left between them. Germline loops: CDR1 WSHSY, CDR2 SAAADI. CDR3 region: CASSERSNQPQHF. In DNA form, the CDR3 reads TGCGCCAGCAGTGAGAGGTCGAACCAGCCCCAGCATTTT.

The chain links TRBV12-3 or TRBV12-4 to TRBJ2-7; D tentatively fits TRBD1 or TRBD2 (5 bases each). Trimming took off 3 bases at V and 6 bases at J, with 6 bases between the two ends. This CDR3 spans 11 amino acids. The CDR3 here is CASSLGVEQYF. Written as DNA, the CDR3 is TGTGCCAGCAGTTTGGGGGTCGAGCAGTACTTC.

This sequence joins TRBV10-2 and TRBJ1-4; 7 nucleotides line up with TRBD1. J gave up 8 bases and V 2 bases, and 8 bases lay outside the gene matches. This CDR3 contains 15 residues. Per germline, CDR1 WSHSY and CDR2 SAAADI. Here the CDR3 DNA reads TGCGCCAGCAGTGAGGGACAGGCCATAATAGAAAAACTGTTTTTT. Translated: CASSEGQAIIEKLFF.

The CDR3 reads CASSSQGPDTQYF. CDR3 nucleotide sequence: TGTGCCAGCAGCTCTCAGGGCCCAGATACGCAGTATTTT. The chain employs TRBV11-1 and TRBJ2-3; TRBD1 is a possible D gene (5 bases). Looked up from germline, CDR1 is SGHAT and CDR2 is FQDESV (reference sequence). V was pared by 4 bases and J by 4 bases, with 9 bases between. The CDR3 length is 13 residues. Complete variable domain (other parts from reference TRBV11-1 and TRBJ2-3): EAEVAQSPRYKITEKSQAVAFWCDPISGHATLYWYRQILGQGPELLVQFQDESVVDDSQLPKDRFSAERLKGVDSTLKIQPAELGDSAMYLCASSSQGPDTQYFGPGTRLTVL.

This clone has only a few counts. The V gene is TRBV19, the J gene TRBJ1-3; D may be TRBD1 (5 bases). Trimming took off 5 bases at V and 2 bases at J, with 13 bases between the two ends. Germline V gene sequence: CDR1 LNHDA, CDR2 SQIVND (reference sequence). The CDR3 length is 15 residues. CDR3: CASSYGAATGNTIYF. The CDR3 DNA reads TGTGCCAGTAGTTACGGGGCAGCTACTGGAAACACCATATATTTT.

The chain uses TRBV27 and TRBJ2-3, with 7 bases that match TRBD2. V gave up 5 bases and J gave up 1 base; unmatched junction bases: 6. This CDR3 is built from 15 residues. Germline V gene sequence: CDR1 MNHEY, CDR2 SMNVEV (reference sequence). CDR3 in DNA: TGTGCCAGCAGTCCCCGGGACTACCGCACAGATACGCAGTATTTT. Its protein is CASSPRDYRTDTQYF.

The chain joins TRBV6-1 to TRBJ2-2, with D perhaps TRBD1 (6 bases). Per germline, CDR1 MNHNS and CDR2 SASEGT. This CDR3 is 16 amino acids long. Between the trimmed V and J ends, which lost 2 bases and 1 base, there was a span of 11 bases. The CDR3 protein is CASSEQGLMNTGELFF. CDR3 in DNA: TGTGCCAGCAGTGAACAGGGGTTAATGAACACCGGGGAGCTGTTTTTT.

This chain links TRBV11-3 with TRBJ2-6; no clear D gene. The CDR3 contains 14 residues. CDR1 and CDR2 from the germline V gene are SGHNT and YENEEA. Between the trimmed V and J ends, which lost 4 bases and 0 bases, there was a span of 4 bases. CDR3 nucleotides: TGTGCCAGCAGCTCATACTCTGGGGCCAACGTCCTGACTTTC. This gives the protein CASSSYSGANVLTF.

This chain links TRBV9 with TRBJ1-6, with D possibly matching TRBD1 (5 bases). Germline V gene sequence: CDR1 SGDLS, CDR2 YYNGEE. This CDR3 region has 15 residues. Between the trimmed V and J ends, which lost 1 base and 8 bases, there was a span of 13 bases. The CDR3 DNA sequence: TGTGCCAGCAGCGTAAGTGGGGCACGAGATTCACCCCTCCACTTT. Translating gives CASSVSGARDSPLHF.

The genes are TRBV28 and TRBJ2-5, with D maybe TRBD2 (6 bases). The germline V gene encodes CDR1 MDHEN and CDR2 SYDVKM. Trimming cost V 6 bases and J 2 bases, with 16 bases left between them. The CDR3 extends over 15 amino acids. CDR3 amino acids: CASSSIDGGQETQYF. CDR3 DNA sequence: TGTGCCAGCAGCTCCATTGATGGGGGGCAAGAGACCCAGTACTTC.

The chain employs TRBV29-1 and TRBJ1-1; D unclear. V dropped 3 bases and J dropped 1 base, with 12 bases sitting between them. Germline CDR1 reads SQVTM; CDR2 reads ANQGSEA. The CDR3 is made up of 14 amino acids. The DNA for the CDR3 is TGCAGCGTTGAGAGCTGGCAAGCGAACACTGAAGCTTTCTTT. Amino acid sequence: CSVESWQANTEAFF.

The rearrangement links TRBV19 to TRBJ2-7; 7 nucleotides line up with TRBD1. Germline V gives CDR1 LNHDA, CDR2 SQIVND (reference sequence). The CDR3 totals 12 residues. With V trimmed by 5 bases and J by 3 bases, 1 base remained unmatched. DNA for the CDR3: TGTGCCAGTAGTCGGGACAGCTACGAGCAGTACGTC. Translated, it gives CASSRDSYEQYV.

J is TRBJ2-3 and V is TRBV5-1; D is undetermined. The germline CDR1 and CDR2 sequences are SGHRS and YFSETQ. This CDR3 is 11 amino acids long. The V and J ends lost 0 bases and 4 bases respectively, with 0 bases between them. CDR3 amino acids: CASSLADTQYF. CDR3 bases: TGCGCCAGCAGCTTGGCAGATACGCAGTATTTT.

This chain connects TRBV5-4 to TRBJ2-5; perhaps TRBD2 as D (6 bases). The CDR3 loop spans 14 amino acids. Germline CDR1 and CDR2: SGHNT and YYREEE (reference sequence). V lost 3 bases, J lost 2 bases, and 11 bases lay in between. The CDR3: CASSSGTEQETQYF. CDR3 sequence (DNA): TGTGCCAGCAGCTCCGGGACTGAGCAAGAGACCCAGTACTTC.

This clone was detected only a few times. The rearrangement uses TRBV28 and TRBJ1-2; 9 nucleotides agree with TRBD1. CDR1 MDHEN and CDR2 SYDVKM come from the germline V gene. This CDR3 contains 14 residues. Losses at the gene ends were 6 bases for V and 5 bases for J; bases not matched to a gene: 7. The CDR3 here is CASSQDRGFYGYTF. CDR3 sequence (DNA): TGTGCCAGCAGCCAGGACAGGGGATTTTATGGCTACACCTTC.

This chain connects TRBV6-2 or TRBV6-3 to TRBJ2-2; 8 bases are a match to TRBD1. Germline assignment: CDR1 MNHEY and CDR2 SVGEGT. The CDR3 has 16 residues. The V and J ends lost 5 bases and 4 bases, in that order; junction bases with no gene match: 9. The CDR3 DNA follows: TGTGCCAGCAGTCGCGGGACAGGCGCAACCACCGGGGAGCTGTTTTTT. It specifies CASSRGTGATTGELFF.

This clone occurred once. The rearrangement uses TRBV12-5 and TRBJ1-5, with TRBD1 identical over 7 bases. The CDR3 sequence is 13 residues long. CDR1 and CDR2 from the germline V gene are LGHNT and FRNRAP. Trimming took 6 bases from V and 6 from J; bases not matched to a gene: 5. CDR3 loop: CASGENRGQPQHF. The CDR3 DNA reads TGTGCTAGTGGAGAAAACAGGGGTCAGCCCCAGCATTTT.

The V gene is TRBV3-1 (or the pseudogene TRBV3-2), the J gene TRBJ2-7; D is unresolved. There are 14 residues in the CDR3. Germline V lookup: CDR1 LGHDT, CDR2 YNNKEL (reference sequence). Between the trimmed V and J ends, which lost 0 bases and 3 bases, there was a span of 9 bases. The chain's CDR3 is CASSQDPLIYEQYF. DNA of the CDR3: TGTGCCAGCAGCCAAGATCCTCTTATCTACGAGCAGTACTTC.

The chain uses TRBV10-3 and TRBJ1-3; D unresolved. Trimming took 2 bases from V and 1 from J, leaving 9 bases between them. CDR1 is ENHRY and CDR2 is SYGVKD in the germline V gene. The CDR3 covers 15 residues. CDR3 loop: CAISEMSGSGNTIYF. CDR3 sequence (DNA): TGTGCCATCAGTGAGATGTCAGGTTCTGGAAACACCATATATTTT.

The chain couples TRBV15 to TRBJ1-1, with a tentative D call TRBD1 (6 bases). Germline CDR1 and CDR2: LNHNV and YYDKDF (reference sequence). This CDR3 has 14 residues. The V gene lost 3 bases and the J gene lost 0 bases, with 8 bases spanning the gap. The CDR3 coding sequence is TGTGCCACCAGCAGGGACAGTTTGAACACTGAAGCTTTCTTT. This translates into CATSRDSLNTEAFF.

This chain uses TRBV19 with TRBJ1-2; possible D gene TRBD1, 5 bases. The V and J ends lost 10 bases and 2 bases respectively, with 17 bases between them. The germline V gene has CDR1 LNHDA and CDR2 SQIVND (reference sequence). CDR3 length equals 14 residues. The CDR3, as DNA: TGTGCCACCTCTCTCGTAGACAGCAACTATGGCTACACCTTC. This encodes CATSLVDSNYGYTF. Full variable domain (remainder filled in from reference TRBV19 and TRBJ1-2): DGGITQSPKYLFRKEGQNVTLSCEQNLNHDAMYWYRQDPGQGLRLIYYSQIVNDFQKGDIAEGYSVSREKKESFPLTVTSAQKNPTAFYLCATSLVDSNYGYTFGSGTRLTVV.

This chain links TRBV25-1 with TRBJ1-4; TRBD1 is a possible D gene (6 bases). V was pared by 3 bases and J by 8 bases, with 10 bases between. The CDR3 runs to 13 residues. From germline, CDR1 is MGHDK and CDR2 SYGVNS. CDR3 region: CASSEGASEKLFF. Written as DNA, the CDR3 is TGTGCCAGCAGTGAGGGGGCGAGCGAAAAACTGTTTTTT.

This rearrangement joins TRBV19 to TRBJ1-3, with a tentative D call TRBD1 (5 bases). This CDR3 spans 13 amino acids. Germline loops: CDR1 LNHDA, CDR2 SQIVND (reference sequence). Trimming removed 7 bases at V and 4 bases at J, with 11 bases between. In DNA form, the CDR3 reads TGTGCCAGTACATCAGGGCCAGGAAACACCATATATTTT. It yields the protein CASTSGPGNTIYF. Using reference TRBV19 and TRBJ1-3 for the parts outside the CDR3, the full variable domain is DGGITQSPKYLFRKEGQNVTLSCEQNLNHDAMYWYRQDPGQGLRLIYYSQIVNDFQKGDIAEGYSVSREKKESFPLTVTSAQKNPTAFYLCASTSGPGNTIYFGEGSWLTVV.

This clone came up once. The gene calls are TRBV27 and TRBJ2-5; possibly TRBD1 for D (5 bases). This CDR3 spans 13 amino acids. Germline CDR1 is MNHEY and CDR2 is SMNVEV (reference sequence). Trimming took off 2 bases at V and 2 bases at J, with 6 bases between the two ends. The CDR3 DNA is TGTGCCAGCAGTTTAGACAGTCAAGAGACCCAGTACTTC. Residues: CASSLDSQETQYF.

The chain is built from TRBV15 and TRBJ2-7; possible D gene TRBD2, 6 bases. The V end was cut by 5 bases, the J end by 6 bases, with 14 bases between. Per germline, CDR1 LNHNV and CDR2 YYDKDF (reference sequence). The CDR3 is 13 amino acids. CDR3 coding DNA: TGTGCCACCAGCTCGCCGGGAGCCCCCGAGCAGTACTTC. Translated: CATSSPGAPEQYF.

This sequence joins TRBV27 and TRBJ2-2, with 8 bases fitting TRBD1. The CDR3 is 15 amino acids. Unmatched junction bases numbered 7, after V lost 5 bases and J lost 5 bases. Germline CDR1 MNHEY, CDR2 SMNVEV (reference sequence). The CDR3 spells CASSPQGARTGELFF. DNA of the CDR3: TGTGCCAGCAGTCCGCAGGGGGCGCGGACCGGGGAGCTGTTTTTT.

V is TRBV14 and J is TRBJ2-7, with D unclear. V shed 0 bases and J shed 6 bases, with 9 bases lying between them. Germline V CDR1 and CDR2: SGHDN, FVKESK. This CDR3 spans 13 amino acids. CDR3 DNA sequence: TGTGCCAGCAGCCAAGATAGGCTGGGCGAGCAGTACTTC. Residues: CASSQDRLGEQYF.

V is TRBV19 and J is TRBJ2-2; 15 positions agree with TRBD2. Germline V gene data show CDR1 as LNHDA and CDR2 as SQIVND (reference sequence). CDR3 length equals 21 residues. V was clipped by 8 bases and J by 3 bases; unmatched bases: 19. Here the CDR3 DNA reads TGTGCCAGTTTACCCCATGGACTAGCGGGGGGGCCTCGGGTAGACACCGGGGAGCTGTTTTTT. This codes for CASLPHGLAGGPRVDTGELFF. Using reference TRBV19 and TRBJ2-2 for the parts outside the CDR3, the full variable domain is DGGITQSPKYLFRKEGQNVTLSCEQNLNHDAMYWYRQDPGQGLRLIYYSQIVNDFQKGDIAEGYSVSREKKESFPLTVTSAQKNPTAFYLCASLPHGLAGGPRVDTGELFFGEGSRLTVL.

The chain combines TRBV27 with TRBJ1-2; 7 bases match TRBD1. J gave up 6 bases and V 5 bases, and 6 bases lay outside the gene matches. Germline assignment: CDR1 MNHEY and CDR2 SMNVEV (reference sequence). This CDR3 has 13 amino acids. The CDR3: CASSTQGLDGYTF. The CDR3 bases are TGTGCCAGCAGTACACAGGGGCTTGATGGCTACACCTTC.